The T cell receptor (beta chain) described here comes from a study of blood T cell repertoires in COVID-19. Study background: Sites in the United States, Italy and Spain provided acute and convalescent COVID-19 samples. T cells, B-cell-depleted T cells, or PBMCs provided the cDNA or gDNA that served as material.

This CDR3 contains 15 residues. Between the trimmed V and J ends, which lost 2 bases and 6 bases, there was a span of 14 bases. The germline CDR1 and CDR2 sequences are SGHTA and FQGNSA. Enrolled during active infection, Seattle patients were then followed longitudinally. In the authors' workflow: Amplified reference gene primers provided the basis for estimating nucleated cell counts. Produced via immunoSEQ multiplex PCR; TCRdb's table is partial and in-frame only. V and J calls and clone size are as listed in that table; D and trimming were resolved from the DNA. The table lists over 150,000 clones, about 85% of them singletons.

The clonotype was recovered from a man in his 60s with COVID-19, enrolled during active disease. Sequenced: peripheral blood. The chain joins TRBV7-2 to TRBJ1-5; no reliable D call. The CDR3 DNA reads TGTGCCAGCAGCTTAATGGTCGGGGTCTCTCAGCCCCAGCATTTT. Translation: CASSLMVGVSQPQHF.